These 32 T cell receptor beta chains share one sample of origin, sequenced in a study of metastatic and nonmetastatic thyroid tumors. No patient received treatment before thyroid surgery. TCRdb re-called the PCR reads with MiXCR. The repertoire includes 15,000 to 20,000 clones, around 16% of them detected once, and 17% sits in the top ten. The sequenced sample was blood. Source of these receptors: a female donor with papillary thyroid cancer or a benign thyroid nodule (not recorded which). Some clones in this sample may be carry-over from other donors' samples.

The chain recombines TRBV11-2 with TRBJ2-1; D possibly corresponds to TRBD2 (6 bases). The germline CDR1 and CDR2 sequences are SGHAT and FQNNGV. Trimming cost V 4 bases and J 0 bases, with 10 bases left between them. The CDR3 totals 15 residues. As DNA, the CDR3 is TGTGCCAGCAGCTCAGAGCGGGCCTCCTACAATGAGCAGTTCTTC. This gives the protein CASSSERASYNEQFF. The variable domain in full, with the rest retrieved from reference TRBV11-2 and TRBJ2-1, is EAGVAQSPRYKIIEKRQSVAFWCNPISGHATLYWYQQILGQGPKLLIQFQNNGVVDDSQLPKDRFSAERLKGVDSTLKIQPAKLEDSAVYLCASSSERASYNEQFFGPGTRLTVL.

This clone was observed many times. This chain links TRBV18 with TRBJ1-5; D is uncertain. Trimming cost V 4 bases and J 0 bases, with 10 bases left between them. From germline, CDR1 is KGHSH and CDR2 LQKENI. This CDR3 has 15 residues. As DNA, the CDR3 is TGTGCCAGCTCACTTGGAGGGCCTAGCAATCAGCCCCAGCATTTT. This sequence encodes CASSLGGPSNQPQHF.

V gene TRBV12-3 or TRBV12-4 combines with J gene TRBJ2-7; 9 nucleotides match TRBD2. This CDR3 contains 14 residues. V was pared by 5 bases and J by 3 bases, with 5 bases of the junction left unmatched. CDR3 protein: CASSTSGQSYEQYF. Here the CDR3 DNA reads TGTGCCAGCAGTACTAGCGGGCAAAGCTACGAGCAGTACTTC.

The chain is built from TRBV11-3 and TRBJ2-1; 8 bases map to TRBD2. The length of the CDR3 is 14 residues. The germline V gene has CDR1 SGHNT and CDR2 YENEEA. Losses at the gene ends were 7 bases for V and 8 bases for J; bases not matched to a gene: 10. This CDR3 reads CASTQRSGSDEQFF. Here the CDR3 DNA reads TGTGCCAGCACTCAAAGAAGCGGGAGCGATGAGCAGTTCTTC.

The V call is TRBV10-3, the J call TRBJ1-1; D uncertain. V shed 7 bases and J shed 6 bases, with 9 bases lying between them. Germline CDR1 and CDR2: ENHRY and SYGVKD. CDR3 size: 11 residues. CDR3 sequence reads: CAIISDAEAFF. The CDR3 DNA is TGTGCCATCATTTCAGACGCTGAAGCTTTCTTT.

The table lists this clone with many counts. The chain links TRBV5-5 to TRBJ2-2; D is unresolved. The V and J ends lost 2 bases and 4 bases respectively, with 9 bases between them. Germline V gene data show CDR1 as SGHKS and CDR2 as YYEKEE (reference sequence). The CDR3 loop spans 14 amino acids. DNA of the CDR3: TGTGCCAGCAGCTTTGGGTGGGGCACCGGGGAGCTGTTTTTT. It encodes CASSFGWGTGELFF.

The chain carries TRBV20-1 and TRBJ2-7, with 9 positions matching TRBD1. CDR1 is DFQATT and CDR2 is SNEGSKA in the germline V gene (reference sequence). The CDR3 length is 13 residues. The ends lost 4 bases at V and 5 bases at J; junction bases unmatched: 6. CDR3: CSAKDRGRHEQYF. CDR3 DNA: TGCAGTGCTAAGGACAGGGGTCGGCACGAGCAGTACTTC.

This clone occurred many times. The rearrangement joins TRBV5-1 to TRBJ1-6; 8 bases align to TRBD1. The CDR3 is 14 residues long. Trimming removed 5 bases from V and 10 bases from J; junction bases left unmatched: 8. Germline V gene data show CDR1 as SGHRS and CDR2 as YFSETQ. CDR3 in DNA: TGCGCCAGCAGACCAGGACAGGGTAGATCACCCCTCCACTTT. Its translation: CASRPGQGRSPLHF.

Concerning this clone itself: The junction and the germline gene differ at one end; a read error may be behind it. As DNA, the CDR3 is TGTTCCAGCAACAGACAGGGGACGAACACTCAAGCTTTCTTT. This encodes CSSNRQGTNTQAFF. The chain is built from TRBV6-1 and TRBJ1-1; 8 bases match TRBD1. The CDR3 extends over 14 amino acids. Per the germline V gene, CDR1 is MNHNS and CDR2 is SASEGT.

The chain is built from TRBV24-1 and TRBJ2-1; D gene unclear. The CDR3 is 9 amino acids. V was pared by 8 bases and J by 6 bases, with 1 base between. Germline V CDR1 and CDR2: KGHDR, SFDVKD. CDR3 protein: CATTNEQFF. CDR3 nucleotide sequence: TGTGCCACCACCAATGAGCAGTTCTTC.

Written as DNA, the CDR3 is TGCGCCAGCAGCCGGCAGAACAGGGGAAGGACCGAAAAACTGTTTTTT. Residues: CASSRQNRGRTEKLFF. This chain links TRBV4-1 with TRBJ1-4; 7 nucleotides match TRBD1. CDR1 and CDR2 (germline): MGHRA, YSYEKL. This CDR3 has 16 amino acids. After removal of 4 bases from V and 8 bases from J, the junction contained 13 bases not matched to a gene.

This clone was recorded at least ten times. The chain recombines TRBV4-2 with TRBJ2-3, with D perhaps matching TRBD2 (5 bases). The CDR3 extends over 15 amino acids. V lost 5 bases to trimming and J lost 4 bases, with 16 bases between them. Germline lookup yields CDR1 LGHNA and CDR2 YNFKEQ. The CDR3 coding sequence is TGTGCCAGCAGCTATAGAGCGGATACGGCAGATACGCAGTATTTT. Protein: CASSYRADTADTQYF.

This clone came up many times. The rearrangement joins TRBV2 to TRBJ2-2; no clear D gene. Germline CDR1 and CDR2: SNHLY and FYNNEI. Trimming took 9 bases from V and 0 from J, leaving 11 bases between them. The CDR3 sequence is 14 residues long. The CDR3 coding sequence is TGTGCCAGAGCAGGACCCTCGAACACCGGGGAGCTGTTTTTT. Its translation: CARAGPSNTGELFF.

This clone has ten or more counts. This rearrangement joins TRBV11-2 to TRBJ1-1; 8 bases align to TRBD1. The CDR3 extends over 12 amino acids. Germline-derived CDR1 and CDR2 are SGHAT and FQNNGV. With 5 bases clipped from V and 8 bases from J, the junction kept 4 bases outside the gene matches. The CDR3: CASSGDRREAFF. The CDR3 nucleotides read TGTGCCAGCAGCGGGGACAGGAGGGAAGCTTTCTTT.

This clone was detected only once. Additional DNA sequences in this sample encode the identical CDR3. The V call is TRBV30, the J call TRBJ1-2; D gene unclear. Trimming removed 1 base from V and 2 bases from J, with 11 bases in between. The CDR3 runs 14 residues. Germline assignment: CDR1 GTSNPN and CDR2 SVGIG (reference sequence). As DNA, the CDR3 is TGTGCCTGGAGTGGAAGCCCTTCCAACTATGGCTACACCTTC. This encodes CAWSGSPSNYGYTF. Filled out from reference TRBV30 and TRBJ1-2, the complete variable domain reads SQTIHQWPATLVQPVGSPLSLECTVEGTSNPNLYWYRQAAGRGLQLLFYSVGIGQISSEVPQNLSASRPQDRQFILSSKKLLLSDSGFYLCAWSGSPSNYGYTFGSGTRLTVV.

This clone was seen at least ten times. Other DNA variants within this sample encode the same CDR3. V gene TRBV3-1 combines with J gene TRBJ1-2; D is ambiguous. V was cut by 4 bases and J by 2 bases, with 14 bases left in between. The CDR3 is 15 amino acids. Germline V gives CDR1 LGHDT, CDR2 YNNKEL (reference sequence). The CDR3 nucleotides are TGTGCCAGCAGCCGATATGAGAGAGAAAACTATGGCTACACCTTC. It encodes CASSRYERENYGYTF.

Concerning this clone itself: This could be a read error, since a much larger clone is one nucleotide away. Other DNA sequences of this sample code for an identical CDR3. The CDR3 sequence: CASSLLSGRSGANVLTF. CDR3 coding DNA: TGTGCCAGCAGCTTACTAAGCGGGAGGTCTGGGGCCAACGTCCTGACTTTC. The chain uses TRBV7-6 and TRBJ2-6; 9 nucleotides align to TRBD2. CDR3 length: 17 amino acids. Germline V gene sequence: CDR1 SGHVS, CDR2 FNYEAQ. V trimming: 2 bases; J trimming: 1 base; junction bases outside the gene matches: 3.

This clone was observed at least ten times. This chain joins TRBV2 and TRBJ1-4; D gene ambiguous. Trimming shortened V by 7 bases and J by 3 bases, and 12 bases separated the two germline ends. The germline V gene encodes CDR1 SNHLY and CDR2 FYNNEI. The CDR3 loop spans 14 amino acids. CDR3 nucleotide sequence: TGTGCCAGCACCCGTGGGAGGGCTAATGAAAAACTGTTTTTT. It translates to CASTRGRANEKLFF.

This clone is deemed medium-sized. This chain links TRBV2 with TRBJ1-2; D may be TRBD1 (6 bases). V lost 6 bases and J lost 1, with 12 bases in between. This CDR3 region has 14 residues. Germline CDR1 reads SNHLY; CDR2 reads FYNNEI. This CDR3 reads CASRKSTGNYGYTF. CDR3 DNA: TGTGCCAGCAGGAAATCGACAGGTAACTATGGCTACACCTTC. Together with reference TRBV2 and TRBJ1-2, the CDR3 gives the full variable domain: EPEVTQTPSHQVTQMGQEVILRCVPISNHLYFYWYRQILGQKVEFLVSFYNNEISEKSEIFDDQFSVERPDGSNFTLKIRSTKLEDSAMYFCASRKSTGNYGYTFGSGTRLTVV.

This clone was observed at least ten times. The chain combines TRBV20-1 with TRBJ2-5, with D possibly being TRBD1 or TRBD2 (6 bases each). Germline CDR1 DFQATT, CDR2 SNEGSKA (reference sequence). Trimming removed 6 bases at V and 4 bases at J, with 21 bases between. The CDR3 consists of 15 residues. The CDR3 sequence: CSATERGGFAETQYF. The CDR3 DNA is TGCAGTGCGACCGAGAGAGGGGGGTTCGCAGAGACCCAGTACTTC.

This clone was counted ten times or more. This chain joins TRBV10-3 and TRBJ1-2; D uncertain. Germline loops: CDR1 ENHRY, CDR2 SYGVKD. CDR3 length: 13 amino acids. Deletions cut 0 bases from V and 7 bases from J, with 9 bases between. The CDR3 loop reads CAISESRVAGYTF. CDR3 nucleotide sequence: TGTGCCATCAGTGAGTCTAGGGTGGCTGGCTACACCTTC.

This clone has at least ten counts. The rearrangement links TRBV10-1 to TRBJ2-7; TRBD2 agrees at 12 bases. Germline trimming cut 6 bases from V and 3 bases from J; bases unmatched to any gene: 3. CDR1 and CDR2 from the germline V gene are WNHNN and SYGVQD (reference sequence). This CDR3 is 14 amino acids long. The CDR3 nucleotides are TGCGCCAGCAGAAGACTAGCGGGAGTCTACGAGCAGTACTTC. It specifies CASRRLAGVYEQYF.

This clone was counted ten times or more. The V gene is TRBV19, the J gene TRBJ2-3; possibly TRBD1 for D (5 bases). The germline V gene encodes CDR1 LNHDA and CDR2 SQIVND (reference sequence). The CDR3 is 17 residues long. The V end was cut by 4 bases, the J end by 5 bases, with 22 bases between. Written as DNA, the CDR3 is TGTGCCAGTAGTACCCGCCAGGGAACCCTTAAGGAAGATACGCAGTATTTT. It translates to CASSTRQGTLKEDTQYF.

This clone was recorded a few times. V gene TRBV11-2 combines with J gene TRBJ2-3; 8 bases align to TRBD2. J lost 6 bases, V lost 5 bases, and 10 bases had no gene match. Germline CDR1 is SGHAT and CDR2 is FQNNGV. The CDR3 covers 15 residues. The CDR3 DNA sequence: TGTGCCAGCAGCCCAGGCGGGGGGCCGTCGGATACGCAGTATTTT. Protein sequence: CASSPGGGPSDTQYF.

The chain recombines TRBV30 with TRBJ1-3, with D possibly TRBD1 on 5 matching bases. Germline CDR1 and CDR2: GTSNPN and SVGIG (reference sequence). Trimming shortened V by 1 base and J by 0 bases, and 13 bases separated the two germline ends. There are 16 residues in the CDR3. CDR3 nucleotides: TGTGCCTGGAGTGGGGGGACTGATGGCTCTGGAAACACCATATATTTT. Its protein is CAWSGGTDGSGNTIYF.

This clone was counted once. A much larger clone differs from this one at a single base, so this may be a read error. The genes are TRBV7-9 and TRBJ1-4; TRBD1 is a possible D gene (5 bases). CDR1 and CDR2 from the germline V gene are SEHNR and FQNEAQ (reference sequence). This CDR3 spans 14 amino acids. The CDR3 sequence: CASSYQGGDEELFF. CDR3 nucleotides: TGTGCCAGCAGCTATCAGGGAGGGGATGAAGAACTGTTTTTT.

This clone was detected ten times or more. With a much larger clone just one base away, this may be a read error. This chain uses TRBV6-5 with TRBJ1-1; 7 bases line up with TRBD1. V shed 4 bases, J shed 3 bases, and the junction held 8 bases outside the gene matches. Germline-derived CDR1 and CDR2 are MNHEY and SVGAGI. CDR3 length: 15 amino acids. CDR3 in DNA: TGTGCCAGCAGTTCCGGGACAGCGATGGACACTGAAGCTTTCTTT. It encodes CASSSGTAMDTEAFF.

At least ten counts were recorded for this clone. This CDR3 is also generated by other DNA sequences in the sample. The V and J genes are TRBV7-2 and TRBJ2-2; unclear D gene. Germline CDR1 is SGHTA and CDR2 is FQGNSA. The CDR3 runs 14 residues. Trimming removed 2 bases at V and 1 base at J, with 5 bases between. CDR3 bases: TGTGCCAGCAGCTTATTACGGAACACCGGGGAGCTGTTTTTT. The encoded protein is CASSLLRNTGELFF.

This clone is labeled as medium-sized. V usage is TRBV6-5 and J usage is TRBJ2-7; D is tentatively TRBD1 or TRBD2 (5 bases each). The V gene's germline CDR1 is MNHEY and CDR2 SVGAGI. This CDR3 comprises 13 residues. Trimming cost V 2 bases and J 5 bases, with 10 bases left between them. The CDR3 loop is CASSYPGRNEQYF. The CDR3 DNA is TGTGCCAGCAGTTACCCGGGACGGAACGAGCAGTACTTC.

In its sample, this clone was seen many times. The chain joins TRBV7-9 to TRBJ1-2; perhaps TRBD1 as D (5 bases). V was clipped by 1 base and J by 2 bases, with 11 bases between them. Germline CDR1 SEHNR, CDR2 FQNEAQ (reference sequence). The CDR3 consists of 15 residues. CDR3 residues: CASSLVAGTNYGYTF. The CDR3 DNA sequence: TGTGCCAGCAGCTTAGTAGCAGGGACGAACTATGGCTACACCTTC.

This clone rates as medium-sized (0.01 to 0.1%). CDR3 protein: CASSYSGRAGEQFF. The CDR3 DNA is TGTGCCAGCAGTTATAGCGGGAGGGCAGGCGAGCAGTTCTTC. This chain links TRBV6-1 with TRBJ2-1; 11 bases are shared with TRBD2. There are 14 residues in the CDR3. Trimming cost V 5 bases and J 10 bases; bases outside gene matches: 7. Germline CDR1 and CDR2: MNHNS and SASEGT.

By share of the sample, this clone is medium-sized. This chain uses TRBV7-2 with TRBJ2-2, with TRBD1 as a possible D gene (6 bases). Trimming removed 6 bases from V and 5 bases from J, with 10 bases in between. The CDR3 runs 13 residues. CDR1 is SGHTA and CDR2 is FQGNSA in the germline V gene. CDR3: CASSYRVTGELFF. The CDR3 nucleotides are TGTGCCAGCAGTTACAGGGTAACCGGGGAGCTGTTTTTT.